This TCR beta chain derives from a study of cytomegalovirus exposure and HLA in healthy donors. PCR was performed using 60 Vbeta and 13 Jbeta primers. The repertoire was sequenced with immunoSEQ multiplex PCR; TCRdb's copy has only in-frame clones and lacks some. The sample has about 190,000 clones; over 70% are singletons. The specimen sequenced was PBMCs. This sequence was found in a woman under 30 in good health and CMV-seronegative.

CDR3 sequence reads: CASSLAGDYGYTF. CDR3 coding DNA: TGTGCCAGCAGCTTAGCAGGGGACTATGGCTACACCTTC. The chain uses TRBV7-9 and TRBJ1-2; D may be TRBD1 (5 bases). Germline CDR1 SEHNR, CDR2 FQNEAQ (reference sequence). CDR3 size: 13 residues. V lost 0 bases and J 3 bases, leaving 5 bases between the germline ends.